One and the same sample provided the 21 T cell receptor beta chains below, sequenced in a study of radiotherapy plus CTLA-4 blockade in lung cancer. TCRdb's copy holds only in-frame clones and misses some; the assay was immunoSEQ multiplex PCR. Here the sample spans about 45,000 clones, around 63% being singletons. Sequences were derived from peripheral blood, sampled from a patient treated with radiotherapy plus ipilimumab. The receptor set was obtained from a human donor with non-small cell lung cancer who had a partial response to radiotherapy plus ipilimumab.

The V and J genes are TRBV18 and TRBJ1-4; D gene uncertain. The CDR3 totals 16 residues. V lost 6 bases and J 0 bases, leaving 14 bases between the germline ends. The germline gives CDR1 KGHSH, CDR2 LQKENI. The CDR3 sequence: CASSPTHGSTNEKLFF. CDR3 sequence (DNA): TGTGCCAGCTCGCCAACTCACGGGTCAACTAATGAAAAACTGTTTTTT.

The chain has TRBV11-1 and TRBJ2-2, with 8 bases aligning to TRBD2. The CDR3 contains 16 residues. CDR1 SGHAT and CDR2 FQDESV come from the germline V gene (reference sequence). J was trimmed by 4 bases and V by 4 bases; bases with no gene match: 8. Here the CDR3 DNA reads TGTGCCAGCAGCTCCCAGCGGGAGACCGTCACCGGGGAGCTGTTTTTT. Residues: CASSSQRETVTGELFF. Complete variable domain (other parts from reference TRBV11-1 and TRBJ2-2): EAEVAQSPRYKITEKSQAVAFWCDPISGHATLYWYRQILGQGPELLVQFQDESVVDDSQLPKDRFSAERLKGVDSTLKIQPAELGDSAMYLCASSSQRETVTGELFFGEGSRLTVL.

V usage is TRBV6-6 and J usage is TRBJ1-6, with TRBD1 matching 10 bases. From germline, CDR1 is MNHNY and CDR2 SVGAGI (reference sequence). The junction had 7 bases not matched to a gene; V was cut back by 7 bases and J by 7 bases. CDR3 size: 15 residues. The CDR3 region is CASKGRQGANSPLHF. The CDR3 nucleotides read TGTGCCAGCAAAGGACGACAGGGGGCGAATTCACCCCTCCACTTT.

V usage is TRBV2 and J usage is TRBJ2-3, with a weak D call TRBD2 (5 bases). There are 15 residues in the CDR3. V gave up 3 bases and J gave up 1 base, with 11 bases separating them. Germline CDR1 SNHLY, CDR2 FYNNEI. The CDR3 loop is CASSDGGLRTDTQYF. As DNA, the CDR3 is TGTGCCAGCAGTGATGGCGGACTCCGCACAGATACGCAGTATTTT. Based on the CDR3 plus reference TRBV2 and TRBJ2-3, the full variable domain is EPEVTQTPSHQVTQMGQEVILRCVPISNHLYFYWYRQILGQKVEFLVSFYNNEISEKSEIFDDQFSVERPDGSNFTLKIRSTKLEDSAMYFCASSDGGLRTDTQYFGPGTRLTVL.

The V gene is TRBV6-5, the J gene TRBJ2-7; TRBD1 aligns across 9 bases. Germline CDR1 MNHEY, CDR2 SVGAGI. With V trimmed by 6 bases and J by 6 bases, 9 bases remained unmatched. This CDR3 has 14 amino acids. CDR3: CASRRRDRDLEQYF. CDR3 DNA: TGTGCCAGCAGACGCCGGGACAGGGACCTCGAGCAGTACTTC.

In this sample, this clone turned up a few times. The J gene is TRBJ2-2, the V gene TRBV27; TRBD2 aligns across 7 bases. The V and J ends lost 6 bases and 6 bases, in that order; junction bases with no gene match: 13. The germline V gene has CDR1 MNHEY and CDR2 SMNVEV (reference sequence). This CDR3 contains 16 residues. The CDR3 reads CASRMAGVAYAGELFF. In DNA, the CDR3 is TGTGCCAGCAGAATGGCGGGGGTGGCGTACGCCGGGGAGCTGTTTTTT.

This clone was detected a few times. The genes are TRBV7-2 and TRBJ2-3; 7 nucleotides match TRBD2. Trimming at V came to 5 bases and at J to 9 bases, leaving 8 bases not matched to a gene. CDR3 length: 13 amino acids. Germline V lookup: CDR1 SGHTA, CDR2 FQGNSA. The CDR3 spells CASSPRGEGTQYF. CDR3 nucleotides: TGTGCCAGCAGCCCTCGCGGGGAGGGAACGCAGTATTTT.

V usage is TRBV5-5 and J usage is TRBJ1-5; 7 positions match TRBD1. Germline V gene lookup returns CDR1 SGHKS and CDR2 YYEKEE (reference sequence). The V gene end was trimmed by 4 bases and the J gene end by 4 bases; junction bases not matched to a gene: 11. The CDR3 consists of 16 residues. The CDR3 is CASSEPTGAGNQPQHF. CDR3 DNA sequence: TGTGCCAGCAGCGAACCTACAGGGGCGGGAAATCAGCCCCAGCATTTT.

The CDR3 DNA follows: TGTGCCAGCAGCTTAGCGGCAGGGACAGGGAGCCACGAGCAGTACTTC. Its translation is CASSLAAGTGSHEQYF. This rearrangement joins TRBV7-2 to TRBJ2-7; TRBD1 matches at 9 bases. The CDR3 totals 16 residues. The V segment lost 0 bases and the J segment 5 bases; nucleotides outside the gene matches: 8. The germline V gene has CDR1 SGHTA and CDR2 FQGNSA.

The chain recombines TRBV6-1 with TRBJ1-1, with 7 bases matching TRBD1. This CDR3 is built from 13 residues. Germline CDR1 is MNHNS and CDR2 is SASEGT. After removal of 6 bases from V and 4 bases from J, the junction contained 5 bases not matched to a gene. CDR3 sequence reads: CASRDRAVTEAFF. As DNA, the CDR3 is TGTGCCAGCAGAGACAGGGCGGTCACTGAAGCTTTCTTT.

The rearrangement uses TRBV27 and TRBJ2-1; TRBD2 matches at 12 bases. V lost 4 bases to trimming and J lost 0 bases; unmatched junction nucleotides: 10. CDR1 and CDR2 (germline): MNHEY, SMNVEV (reference sequence). CDR3 length equals 19 residues. The DNA of the CDR3 is TGTGCCAGCAGTTCCCCTAGCGGGAGGGCCGGAAGCTCCTACAATGAGCAGTTCTTC. This gives the protein CASSSPSGRAGSSYNEQFF.

The chain carries TRBV6-5 and TRBJ1-2, with TRBD1 as a possible D gene (5 bases). CDR3 length equals 14 residues. Germline assignment: CDR1 MNHEY and CDR2 SVGAGI. V lost 0 bases and J lost 6, with 11 bases in between. The CDR3 spells CASSYSVGGDGYTF. For the CDR3, the DNA is TGTGCCAGCAGTTACTCGGTTGGGGGGGATGGCTACACCTTC.

The chain joins TRBV18 to TRBJ2-1, with 7 bases aligning to TRBD1. The CDR3 is made up of 18 amino acids. V was pared by 0 bases and J by 0 bases, with 8 bases of the junction left unmatched. Germline CDR1 KGHSH, CDR2 LQKENI. The DNA for the CDR3 is TGTGCCAGCTCACCACCATCAACAGGGGCGGGCTCCTACAATGAGCAGTTCTTC. It encodes CASSPPSTGAGSYNEQFF. Together with reference TRBV18 and TRBJ2-1, the CDR3 gives the full variable domain: NAGVMQNPRHLVRRRGQEARLRCSPMKGHSHVYWYRQLPEEGLKFMVYLQKENIIDESGMPKERFSAEFPKEGPSILRIQQVVRGDSAAYFCASSPPSTGAGSYNEQFFGPGTRLTVL.

This clone counts as medium-sized. V and J are TRBV2 and TRBJ2-2; tentatively, D is TRBD2 (7 bases). Trimming pared 7 bases from V and 4 bases from J, leaving 10 bases between. Germline V gene data show CDR1 as SNHLY and CDR2 as FYNNEI. The CDR3 sequence is 13 residues long. The CDR3 loop reads CASTGGPTGELFF. The CDR3 coding sequence is TGTGCCAGCACGGGGGGCCCCACCGGGGAGCTGTTTTTT. The full variable domain, its missing parts supplied by reference TRBV2 and TRBJ2-2, is EPEVTQTPSHQVTQMGQEVILRCVPISNHLYFYWYRQILGQKVEFLVSFYNNEISEKSEIFDDQFSVERPDGSNFTLKIRSTKLEDSAMYFCASTGGPTGELFFGEGSRLTVL.

This chain links TRBV2 with TRBJ1-2; the match to TRBD1 covers 9 bases. The CDR3 is made up of 15 amino acids. The V gene end was trimmed by 6 bases and the J gene end by 1 base; junction bases not matched to a gene: 6. Germline CDR1 SNHLY, CDR2 FYNNEI. CDR3 sequence (DNA): TGTGCCAGCAGAAAGGGACAGGGCATTAACTATGGCTACACCTTC. This gives the protein CASRKGQGINYGYTF.

The table lists this clone with a few counts. V and J are TRBV5-6 and TRBJ1-1; TRBD1 matches 9 bases. There are 15 residues in the CDR3. V lost 0 bases to trimming and J lost 5 bases; unmatched junction nucleotides: 5. In germline, CDR1 is SGHDT, CDR2 YYEEEE. The CDR3 coding sequence is TGTGCCAGCAGCTTGGCCTCGACAGGGGGGACTGAAGCTTTCTTT. As protein: CASSLASTGGTEAFF. Variable domain in full (rest from reference TRBV5-6 and TRBJ1-1): DAGVTQSPTHLIKTRGQQVTLRCSPKSGHDTVSWYQQALGQGPQFIFQYYEEEERQRGNFPDRFSGHQFPNYSSELNVNALLLGDSALYLCASSLASTGGTEAFFGQGTRLTVV.

The genes are TRBV7-9 and TRBJ2-5; 9 bases match TRBD1. The CDR3 loop spans 14 amino acids. Germline lookup yields CDR1 SEHNR and CDR2 FQNEAQ (reference sequence). V shed 5 bases, J shed 5 bases, and the junction held 6 bases outside the gene matches. CDR3 bases: TGTGCCAGCAGCGGGACAGGGTCTTGGGAGACCCAGTACTTC. It encodes CASSGTGSWETQYF.

Turning to this clone: Other DNA sequences from this sample encode an identical CDR3 as well. This chain uses TRBV14 with TRBJ1-1, with D unresolved. CDR1 SGHDN and CDR2 FVKESK come from the germline V gene. V lost 1 base and J 1 base, leaving 10 bases between the germline ends. The CDR3 extends over 15 amino acids. The CDR3 DNA is TGTGCCAGCAGCCAAGCTGCGGGAGGGAACACTGAAGCTTTCTTT. Translating it yields CASSQAAGGNTEAFF.

The chain joins TRBV6-1 to TRBJ2-5; 9 positions agree with TRBD2. V was pared by 1 base and J by 5 bases, with 11 bases of the junction left unmatched. Per germline, CDR1 MNHNS and CDR2 SASEGT. The CDR3 runs to 17 residues. The CDR3 coding sequence is TGTGCCAGCAGTGAAGAGGTTAGCGGGGGATTCATGGAGACCCAGTACTTC. This translates into CASSEEVSGGFMETQYF.

The sample holds a few counts of this clone. The chain couples TRBV19 to TRBJ1-4; D may be TRBD1 (6 bases). The CDR3 extends over 14 amino acids. Trimming pared 7 bases from V and 10 bases from J, leaving 19 bases between. Germline assignment: CDR1 LNHDA and CDR2 SQIVND (reference sequence). As DNA, the CDR3 is TGTGCCAGTACTCGGGCGGTACAGGGCGGAAAACTGTTTTTT. Translating it yields CASTRAVQGGKLFF. Variable domain in full (rest from reference TRBV19 and TRBJ1-4): DGGITQSPKYLFRKEGQNVTLSCEQNLNHDAMYWYRQDPGQGLRLIYYSQIVNDFQKGDIAEGYSVSREKKESFPLTVTSAQKNPTAFYLCASTRAVQGGKLFFGSGTQLSVL.

This clone was observed a few times. The rearrangement uses TRBV6-5 and TRBJ1-2; D is possibly TRBD1 (5 bases). The V gene lost 10 bases and the J gene lost 2 bases, with 20 bases spanning the gap. Germline V lookup: CDR1 MNHEY, CDR2 SVGAGI. The CDR3 length is 15 residues. CDR3 DNA: TGTGCCACCACCGGGGAGGCAGGGCGCAACTATGGCTACACCTTC. Translating it yields CATTGEAGRNYGYTF.